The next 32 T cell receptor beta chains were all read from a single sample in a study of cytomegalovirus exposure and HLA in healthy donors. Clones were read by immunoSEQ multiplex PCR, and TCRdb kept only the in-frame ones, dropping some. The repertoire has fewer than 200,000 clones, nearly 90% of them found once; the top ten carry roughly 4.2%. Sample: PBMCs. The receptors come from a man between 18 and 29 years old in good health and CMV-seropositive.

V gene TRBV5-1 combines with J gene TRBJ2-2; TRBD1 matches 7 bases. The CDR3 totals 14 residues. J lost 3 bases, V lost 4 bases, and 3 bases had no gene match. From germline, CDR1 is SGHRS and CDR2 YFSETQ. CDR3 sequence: CASSLTGDTGELFF. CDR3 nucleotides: TGCGCCAGCAGCCTTACAGGGGACACCGGGGAGCTGTTTTTT.

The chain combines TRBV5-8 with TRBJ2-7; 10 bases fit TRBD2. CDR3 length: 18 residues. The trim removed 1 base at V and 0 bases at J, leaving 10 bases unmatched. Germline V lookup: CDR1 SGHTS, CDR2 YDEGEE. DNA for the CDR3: TGTGCCAGCAGCTTGTTTTTTAGCGGGAGGTACAGCTCCTACGAGCAGTACTTC. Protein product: CASSLFFSGRYSSYEQYF.

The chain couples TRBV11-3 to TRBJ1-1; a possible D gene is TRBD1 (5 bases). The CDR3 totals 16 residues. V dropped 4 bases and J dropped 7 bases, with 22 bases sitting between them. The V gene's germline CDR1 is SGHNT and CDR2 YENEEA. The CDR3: CASSSPGRGRWDEAFF. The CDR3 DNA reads TGTGCCAGCAGCTCCCCTGGGAGGGGCCGGTGGGATGAAGCTTTCTTT.

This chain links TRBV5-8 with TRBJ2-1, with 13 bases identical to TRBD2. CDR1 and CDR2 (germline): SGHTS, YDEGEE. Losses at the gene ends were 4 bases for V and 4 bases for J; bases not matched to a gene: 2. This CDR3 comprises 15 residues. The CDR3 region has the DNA TGTGCCAGCAGCATGGGACTAGCGGGATACAATGAGCAGTTCTTC. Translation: CASSMGLAGYNEQFF.

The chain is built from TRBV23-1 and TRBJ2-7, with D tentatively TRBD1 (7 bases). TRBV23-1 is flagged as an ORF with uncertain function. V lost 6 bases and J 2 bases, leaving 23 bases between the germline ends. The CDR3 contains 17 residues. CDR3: CASSPVWRGPAPYEQYF. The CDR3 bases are TGCGCCAGCAGCCCAGTTTGGAGGGGGCCGGCCCCCTACGAGCAGTACTTC.

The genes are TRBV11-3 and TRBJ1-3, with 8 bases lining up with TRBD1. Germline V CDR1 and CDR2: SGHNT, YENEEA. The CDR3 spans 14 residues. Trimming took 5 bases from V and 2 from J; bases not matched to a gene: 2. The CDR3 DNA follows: TGTGCCAGCAGCCCGGGACAGGCTGGAAACACCATATATTTT. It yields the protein CASSPGQAGNTIYF.

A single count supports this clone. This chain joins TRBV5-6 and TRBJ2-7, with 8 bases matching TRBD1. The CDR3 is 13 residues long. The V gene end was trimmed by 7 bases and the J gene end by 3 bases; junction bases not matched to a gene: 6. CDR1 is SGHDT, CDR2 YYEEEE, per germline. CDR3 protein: CASGQGMGYEQYF. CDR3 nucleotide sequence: TGTGCCAGCGGACAGGGAATGGGCTACGAGCAGTACTTC.

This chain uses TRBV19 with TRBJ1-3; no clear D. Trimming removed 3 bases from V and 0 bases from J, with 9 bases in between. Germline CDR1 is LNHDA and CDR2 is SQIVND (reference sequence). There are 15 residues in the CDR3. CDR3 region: CASSMLENSGNTIYF. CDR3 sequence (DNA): TGTGCCAGTAGTATGTTAGAGAACTCTGGAAACACCATATATTTT.

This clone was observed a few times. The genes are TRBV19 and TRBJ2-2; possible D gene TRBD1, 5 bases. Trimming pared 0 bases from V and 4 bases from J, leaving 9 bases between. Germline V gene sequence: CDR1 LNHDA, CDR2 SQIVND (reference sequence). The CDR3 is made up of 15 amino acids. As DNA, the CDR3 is TGTGCCAGTAGTATAGACCTCAGGGCCACCGGGGAGCTGTTTTTT. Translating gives CASSIDLRATGELFF.

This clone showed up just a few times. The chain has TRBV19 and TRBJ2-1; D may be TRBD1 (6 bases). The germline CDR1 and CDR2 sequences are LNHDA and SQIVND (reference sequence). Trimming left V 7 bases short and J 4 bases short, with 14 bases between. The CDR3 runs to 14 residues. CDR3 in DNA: TGTGCCAGTACCAGGGGACCTTCTTACAATGAGCAGTTCTTC. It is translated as CASTRGPSYNEQFF.

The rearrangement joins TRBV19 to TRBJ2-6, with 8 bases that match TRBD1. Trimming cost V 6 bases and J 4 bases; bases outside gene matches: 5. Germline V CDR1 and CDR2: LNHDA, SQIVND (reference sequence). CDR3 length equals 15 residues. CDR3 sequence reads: CASSVQGAGANVLTF. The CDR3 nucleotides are TGTGCCAGTAGCGTTCAGGGGGCCGGGGCCAACGTCCTGACTTTC.

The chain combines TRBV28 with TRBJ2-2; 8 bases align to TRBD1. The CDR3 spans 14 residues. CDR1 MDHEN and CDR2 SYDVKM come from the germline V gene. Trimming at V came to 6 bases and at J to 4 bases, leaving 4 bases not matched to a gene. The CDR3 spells CASSSTGGTGELFF. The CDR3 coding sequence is TGTGCCAGCAGCTCTACAGGGGGCACCGGGGAGCTGTTTTTT.

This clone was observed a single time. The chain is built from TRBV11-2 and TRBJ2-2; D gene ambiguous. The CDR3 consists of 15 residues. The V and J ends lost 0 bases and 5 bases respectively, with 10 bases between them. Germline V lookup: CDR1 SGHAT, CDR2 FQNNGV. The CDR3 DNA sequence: TGTGCCAGCAGCTTAGAGGCGGCAAGGACCGGGGAGCTGTTTTTT. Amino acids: CASSLEAARTGELFF.

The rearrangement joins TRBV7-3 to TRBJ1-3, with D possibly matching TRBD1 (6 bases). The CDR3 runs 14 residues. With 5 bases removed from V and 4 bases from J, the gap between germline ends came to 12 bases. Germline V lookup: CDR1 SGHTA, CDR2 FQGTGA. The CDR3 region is CASSPGQPGNTIYF. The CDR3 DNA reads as TGTGCCAGCAGCCCTGGACAGCCAGGAAACACCATATATTTT.

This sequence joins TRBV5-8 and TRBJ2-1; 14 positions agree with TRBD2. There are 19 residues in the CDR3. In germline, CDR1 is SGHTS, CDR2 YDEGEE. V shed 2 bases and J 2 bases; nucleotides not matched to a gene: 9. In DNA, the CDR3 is TGTGCCAGCAGCTTACAGGGGACTAGCGGGAGACCGACCTACAATGAGCAGTTCTTC. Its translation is CASSLQGTSGRPTYNEQFF.

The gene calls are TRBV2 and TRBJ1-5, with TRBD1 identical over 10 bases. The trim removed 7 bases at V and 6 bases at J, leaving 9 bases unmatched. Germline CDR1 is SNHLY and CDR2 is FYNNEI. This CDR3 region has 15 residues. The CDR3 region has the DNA TGTGCCAGCATGAGGGACAGGGGATATAGTCAGCCCCAGCATTTT. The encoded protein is CASMRDRGYSQPQHF.

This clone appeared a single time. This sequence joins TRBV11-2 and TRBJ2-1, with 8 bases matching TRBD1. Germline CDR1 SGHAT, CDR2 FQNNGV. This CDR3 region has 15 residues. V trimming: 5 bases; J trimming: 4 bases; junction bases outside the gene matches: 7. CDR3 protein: CASSRDRGFYNEQFF. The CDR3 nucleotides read TGTGCCAGCAGCCGCGACAGGGGATTTTACAATGAGCAGTTCTTC.

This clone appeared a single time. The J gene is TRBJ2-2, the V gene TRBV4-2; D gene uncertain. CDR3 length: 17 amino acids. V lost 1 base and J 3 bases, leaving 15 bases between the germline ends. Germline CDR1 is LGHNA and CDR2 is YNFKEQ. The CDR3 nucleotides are TGTGCCAGCAGCCAAGTTACATCAGCCGCGGACACCGGGGAGCTGTTTTTT. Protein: CASSQVTSAADTGELFF.

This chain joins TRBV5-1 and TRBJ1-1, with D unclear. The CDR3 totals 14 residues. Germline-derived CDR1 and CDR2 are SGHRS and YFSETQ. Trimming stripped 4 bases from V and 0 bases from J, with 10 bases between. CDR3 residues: CASSRQAVNTEAFF. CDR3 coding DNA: TGCGCCAGCAGCCGTCAGGCTGTGAACACTGAAGCTTTCTTT.

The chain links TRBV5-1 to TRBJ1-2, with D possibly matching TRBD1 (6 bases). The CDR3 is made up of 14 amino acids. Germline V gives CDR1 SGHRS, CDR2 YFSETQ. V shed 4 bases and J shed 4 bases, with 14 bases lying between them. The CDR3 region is CASSGQTGTYGYTF. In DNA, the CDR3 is TGCGCCAGCAGCGGCCAGACAGGAACCTATGGCTACACCTTC.

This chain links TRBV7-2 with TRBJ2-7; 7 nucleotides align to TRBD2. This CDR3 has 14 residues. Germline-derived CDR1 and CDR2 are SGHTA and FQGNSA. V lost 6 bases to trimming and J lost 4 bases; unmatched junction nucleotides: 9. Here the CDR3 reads CASRLGTTPYEQYF. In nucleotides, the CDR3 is TGTGCCAGCAGACTCGGGACTACGCCTTACGAGCAGTACTTC.

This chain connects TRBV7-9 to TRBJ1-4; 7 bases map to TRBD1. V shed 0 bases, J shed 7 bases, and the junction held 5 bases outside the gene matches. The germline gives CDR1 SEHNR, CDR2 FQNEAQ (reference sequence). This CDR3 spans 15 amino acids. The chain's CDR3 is CASSLATGWGEKLFF. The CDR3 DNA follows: TGTGCCAGCAGCTTAGCGACAGGGTGGGGTGAAAAACTGTTTTTT.

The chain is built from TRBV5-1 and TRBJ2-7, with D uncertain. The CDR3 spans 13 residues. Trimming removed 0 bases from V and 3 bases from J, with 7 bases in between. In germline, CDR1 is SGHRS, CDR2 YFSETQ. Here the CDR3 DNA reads TGCGCCAGCAGCTTGGCCTACGGCTACGAGCAGTACTTC. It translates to CASSLAYGYEQYF.

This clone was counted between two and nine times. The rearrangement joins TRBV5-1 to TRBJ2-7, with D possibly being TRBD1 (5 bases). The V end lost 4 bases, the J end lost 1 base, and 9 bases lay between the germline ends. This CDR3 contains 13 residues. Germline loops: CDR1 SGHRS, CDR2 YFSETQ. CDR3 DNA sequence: TGCGCCAGCAGCCTAGACAGATCCTACGAGCAGTACTTC. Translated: CASSLDRSYEQYF.

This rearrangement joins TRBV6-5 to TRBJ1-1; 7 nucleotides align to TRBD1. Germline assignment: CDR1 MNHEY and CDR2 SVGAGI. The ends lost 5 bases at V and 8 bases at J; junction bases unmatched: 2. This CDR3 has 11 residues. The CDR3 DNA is TGTGCCAGCAGTGCGGGACAGGAAGCTTTCTTT. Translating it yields CASSAGQEAFF.

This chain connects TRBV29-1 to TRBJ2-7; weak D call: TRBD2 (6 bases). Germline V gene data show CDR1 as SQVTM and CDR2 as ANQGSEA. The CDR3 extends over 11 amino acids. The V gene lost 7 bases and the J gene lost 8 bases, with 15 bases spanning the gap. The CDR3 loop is CSASEGNKQYF. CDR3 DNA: TGCAGCGCCTCGGAGGGGAATAAGCAGTACTTC.

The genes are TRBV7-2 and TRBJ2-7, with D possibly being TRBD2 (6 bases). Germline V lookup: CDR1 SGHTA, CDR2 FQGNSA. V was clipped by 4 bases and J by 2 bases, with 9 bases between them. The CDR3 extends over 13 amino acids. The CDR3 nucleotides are TGTGCCAGCAGCTCGGGACTTACCTACGAGCAGTACTTC. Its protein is CASSSGLTYEQYF. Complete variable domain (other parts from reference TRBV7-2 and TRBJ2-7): GAGVSQSPSNKVTEKGKDVELRCDPISGHTALYWYRQSLGQGLEFLIYFQGNSAPDKSGLPSDRFSAERTGGSVSTLTIQRTQQEDSAVYLCASSSGLTYEQYFGPGTRLTVT.

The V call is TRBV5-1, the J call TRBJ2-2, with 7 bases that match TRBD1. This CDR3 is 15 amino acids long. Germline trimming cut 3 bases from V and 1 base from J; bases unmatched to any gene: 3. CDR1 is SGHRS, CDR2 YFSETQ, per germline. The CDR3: CASSSGTVNTGELFF. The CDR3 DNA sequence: TGCGCCAGCAGCTCCGGGACAGTGAACACCGGGGAGCTGTTTTTT.

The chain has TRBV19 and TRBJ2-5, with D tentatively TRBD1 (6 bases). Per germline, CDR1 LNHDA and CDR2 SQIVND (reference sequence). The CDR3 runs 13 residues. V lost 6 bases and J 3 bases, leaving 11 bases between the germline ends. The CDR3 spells CASSAGAKETQYF. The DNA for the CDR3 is TGTGCCAGTAGCGCAGGGGCGAAAGAGACCCAGTACTTC.

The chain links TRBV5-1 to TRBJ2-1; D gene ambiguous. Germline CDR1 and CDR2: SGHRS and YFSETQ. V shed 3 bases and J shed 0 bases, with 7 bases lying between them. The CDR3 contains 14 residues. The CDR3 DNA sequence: TGCGCCAGCAGCTCACAGACCTCCTACAATGAGCAGTTCTTC. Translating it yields CASSSQTSYNEQFF. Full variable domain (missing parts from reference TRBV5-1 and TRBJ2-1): KAGVTQTPRYLIKTRGQQVTLSCSPISGHRSVSWYQQTPGQGLQFLFEYFSETQRNKGNFPGRFSGRQFSNSRSEMNVSTLELGDSALYLCASSSQTSYNEQFFGPGTRLTVL.

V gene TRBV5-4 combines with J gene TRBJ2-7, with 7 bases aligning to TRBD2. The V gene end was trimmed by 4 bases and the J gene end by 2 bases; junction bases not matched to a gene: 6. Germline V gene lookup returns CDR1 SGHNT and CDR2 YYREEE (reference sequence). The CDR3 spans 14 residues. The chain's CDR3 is CASSRPLAPYEQYF. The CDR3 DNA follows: TGTGCCAGCAGCCGACCACTAGCGCCCTACGAGCAGTACTTC.

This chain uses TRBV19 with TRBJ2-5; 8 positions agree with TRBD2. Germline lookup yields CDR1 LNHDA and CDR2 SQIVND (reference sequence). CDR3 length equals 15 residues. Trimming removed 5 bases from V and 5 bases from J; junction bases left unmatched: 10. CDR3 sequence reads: CASSSVAGTWETQYF. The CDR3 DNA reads TGTGCCAGTAGTTCGGTAGCGGGAACCTGGGAGACCCAGTACTTC.